The 7 T cell receptor beta chains presented below share a single source sample, sequenced in a study of Ad26.COV2.S vaccination and SARS-CoV-2 variants. The treatment was: roughly 18 received Ad26.COV2.S at low or high dose, single or two shots; several received placebo; per-sample allocation not given. After the first vaccine or placebo injection, samples were drawn on day 63. The repertoire was sequenced with immunoSEQ multiplex PCR; TCRdb's copy has only in-frame clones and lacks some. The sample shows roughly 320,000 clones, around 86% of them seen only once. The specimen comprised peripheral blood, sampled in a trial of Ad26.COV2.S vaccine versus placebo. The receptors stem from a person between 18 and 65 years old who received the Ad26.COV2.S COVID-19 vaccine or a placebo.

The chain recombines TRBV19 with TRBJ1-4, with a weak D call TRBD1 (5 bases). The CDR3 has 14 residues. CDR1 and CDR2 (germline): LNHDA, SQIVND (reference sequence). The V gene lost 10 bases and the J gene lost 4 bases, with 16 bases spanning the gap. The CDR3 region is CATSSRRGNEKLFF. The CDR3 nucleotides read TGTGCCACTAGCTCACGGAGGGGTAATGAAAAACTGTTTTTT.

The chain carries TRBV27 and TRBJ1-1; D gene unclear. Germline V lookup: CDR1 MNHEY, CDR2 SMNVEV (reference sequence). V shed 5 bases and J shed 0 bases, with 16 bases lying between them. CDR3 length: 16 amino acids. The CDR3 sequence: CASSLTLLGLNTEAFF. CDR3 sequence (DNA): TGTGCCAGCAGTCTGACTCTTTTGGGCCTGAACACTGAAGCTTTCTTT.

This clone has just one count. This chain links TRBV7-2 with TRBJ1-2; possibly TRBD1 for D (6 bases). This CDR3 region has 12 residues. Germline V gene data show CDR1 as SGHTA and CDR2 as FQGNSA. V was shortened by 5 bases and J by 4 bases, with 8 bases between the two germline ends. The CDR3 is CASSMDSYGYTF. The CDR3 region has the DNA TGTGCCAGCAGCATGGACAGCTATGGCTACACCTTC.

The chain uses TRBV24-1 and TRBJ2-5; D unresolved. Trimming took 3 bases from V and 5 from J, leaving 12 bases between them. This CDR3 has 14 residues. Germline V gene sequence: CDR1 KGHDR, CDR2 SFDVKD. CDR3 DNA: TGTGCCACCAGTGATAACGCATCAAGGGAGACCCAGTACTTC. Residues: CATSDNASRETQYF.

This clone was seen a handful of times. J is TRBJ1-1 and V is TRBV11-3; D not certain. The CDR3 spans 13 residues. Germline V gene lookup returns CDR1 SGHNT and CDR2 YENEEA. Deletions cut 3 bases from V and 0 bases from J, with 5 bases between. The CDR3 reads CASSFSMNTEAFF. CDR3 coding DNA: TGTGCCAGCAGCTTCAGCATGAACACTGAAGCTTTCTTT.

The rearrangement links TRBV4-1 to TRBJ2-1, with D possibly matching TRBD1 (5 bases). Trimming removed 1 base from V and 2 bases from J, with 9 bases in between. Per germline, CDR1 MGHRA and CDR2 YSYEKL. This CDR3 region has 15 residues. The CDR3 sequence: CASSQAQDTYNEQFF. The CDR3 region has the DNA TGCGCCAGCAGCCAAGCACAGGATACCTACAATGAGCAGTTCTTC.

The chain employs TRBV7-8 and TRBJ1-3; weak D call: TRBD1 (5 bases). The CDR3 covers 14 residues. Germline lookup yields CDR1 SGHVS and CDR2 FQNEAQ. Trimming shortened V by 4 bases and J by 4 bases, and 11 bases separated the two germline ends. The CDR3 nucleotides are TGTGCCAGCAGCTCCAGACAGAGCGGAAACACCATATATTTT. Its protein is CASSSRQSGNTIYF.